These T cell receptor beta chains were read from a single sample in a study of T cell changes during pregnancy in multiple sclerosis. Only in-frame clones appear in the TCRdb table, and some are missing; sequencing was by immunoSEQ multiplex PCR. The sample contains more than 70,000 clones, about nine tenths of which appear only once. Specimen: peripheral blood, collected after pregnancy. All receptors come from a female donor in good health, enrolled as a control in a pregnancy study. The conserved cysteine and the conserved F or W are not part of the CDR3 here.

>TRBJ1-2|TRBV7-9
ASSLPTIQGWGT
>TRBJ1-1|TRBV27
ASSLSAAGTEAF
>TRBJ1-2|TRBV5-4
ASSLRTGGDGYT
>TRBJ1-2|TRBV11-2
ASSSGVYGYT
>TRBJ2-3|TRBV7-3
ASSLLGEADTQY
>TRBJ2-2|TRBV7-2
ASSSSVGAGTGELF
>TRBJ1-1|TRBV5-4
ASSLESGGYTEAF
>TRBJ1-1|TRBV14
ATRRSPREAF
>TRBJ2-7|TRBV4-2
ASSQAPPSQRFGSYEQY
>TRBJ2-7|TRBV28
ASSSGQGPRKY
>TRBJ2-5|TRBV7-6
ASSARGLEQETQY
>TRBJ2-7|TRBV15
ATSRDQGGYEQY
>TRBJ2-7|TRBV19
ASRDRGAYEQY
>TRBJ2-1|TRBV19
ASSTPDSKDYNEQF
>TRBJ2-3|TRBV7-9
ASSTPLGDTQY
>TRBJ2-5|TRBV7-2
ASSRGTRETQY
>TRBJ2-2|TRBV9
ASSPSTGSRNTGELF
>TRBJ2-7|TRBV21-1
ASSTSGGYEQY
>TRBJ2-3|TRBV30
AWSTGGADTQY
>TRBJ1-2|TRBV28
ASKADFYGYT
>TRBJ1-4|TRBV4-2
ASSPGGRVNEKLF
>TRBJ2-7|TRBV5-4
ASSPRQGGYDSYEQY
>TRBJ2-5|TRBV7-6
ASSLGGLAGGLRETQY
>TRBJ1-2|TRBV13
ASSFRQKTNYGYT
>TRBJ2-3|TRBV10-3
AISEGGADTQY
>TRBJ1-3|TRBV19
ASRSGSSGNTIY
>TRBJ2-1|TRBV9
ASSVATGGHYNEQF
>TRBJ1-1|TRBV4-2
ASSRKTGGAGTEAF
>TRBJ2-3|TRBV5-4
ASSYRVGATDTQY
>TRBJ2-5|TRBV4-1
ASSQDQGGLETQY
>TRBJ2-3|TRBV4-2
ASSQDTGGDTQY
>TRBJ2-7|TRBV27
ASSFAGGYEQY
>TRBJ1-6|TRBV2
ASSGSDRGNSPLH
>TRBJ1-5|TRBV7-2
ASSLTGGNQPQH
>.|TRBV7-2
ASSLGRGERYEQY
>TRBJ1-6|TRBV5-1
ASSLFGGDSSYNSPLH
>TRBJ1-4|TRBV10-3
AISEGSSNEKLF
>TRBJ1-4|TRBV4-3
ASSQEGRGGNEKLF
>TRBJ1-4|TRBV2
ASSTTAATNEKLF
>TRBJ1-1|TRBV4-3
ASSQAAGGGTEAF
>TRBJ1-1|TRBV7-8
ASSLSETRGTEAF
>TRBJ2-2|TRBV7-3
ASSFTGATGELF
>TRBJ1-6|TRBV7-2
ASSFQGSSPLH
>TRBJ2-7|TRBV6-5
ASSVGDKQY
>TRBJ1-2|TRBV6-5
ASSLDPTGGYT
>TRBJ1-2|TRBV4-3
ASSQTSGSHGYT
>TRBJ1-1|TRBV7-3
ASSSTGPGTEAF
>TRBJ1-2|TRBV14
ASSPIDRSNYGYT
>TRBJ1-1|TRBV18
ASSPRVGKDGVNTEAF
>TRBJ2-5|TRBV7-2
ASSLSGEETQY
>TRBJ1-6|TRBV11-2
ASSPPTGRLH
>TRBJ1-3|TRBV6-5
ASSRTFDSGNTIY